These 8 T cell receptor beta chains share one sample of origin, sequenced in a study of blood T cell repertoires in COVID-19. Clones were read by immunoSEQ multiplex PCR, and TCRdb kept only the in-frame ones, dropping some. The sample records 200,000 to 250,000 clones, about four fifths being singletons. The sample was PBMCs or T cells enriched from blood (not recorded which). Source of these receptors: a woman aged 55-70 years who had recovered from COVID-19.

The chain uses TRBV7-8 and TRBJ2-7; D may be TRBD1 (5 bases). V was clipped by 5 bases and J by 0 bases, with 11 bases between them. Per the germline V gene, CDR1 is SGHVS and CDR2 is FQNEAQ. This CDR3 comprises 14 residues. The CDR3 sequence: CASSTEGASYEQYF. CDR3 DNA sequence: TGTGCCAGCAGCACGGAAGGGGCCTCCTACGAGCAGTACTTC.

Worth noting for this clone: At one end the junction does not follow the germline gene, possibly because of a read error. This chain connects TRBV12-3 or TRBV12-4 to TRBJ1-5; weak D call: TRBD1 (5 bases). CDR3 size: 13 residues. CDR3 residues: CASGFRGNQPQHF. CDR3 coding DNA: TGTGCCAGCGGTTTCAGGGGCAATCAGCCCCAGCATTTT.

The rearrangement joins TRBV10-3 to TRBJ1-1; D is possibly TRBD1 (5 bases). V was cut by 0 bases and J by 6 bases, with 17 bases left in between. CDR1 ENHRY and CDR2 SYGVKD come from the germline V gene. CDR3 length: 16 amino acids. Here the CDR3 reads CAISESLIGGTSEAFF. The CDR3 nucleotides read TGTGCCATCAGTGAGTCCTTGATAGGAGGGACCTCTGAAGCTTTCTTT.

This chain links TRBV21-1 with TRBJ2-7; TRBD1 reflects the table's D call only, with no check against the DNA. TRBV21-1 is assigned pseudogene status. The CDR3 has 14 amino acids. The CDR3 bases are TGTGCCAGCAGCACCCCGACAGGGAACTACGAGCAGTACTTC. This gives the protein CASSTPTGNYEQYF.

The chain couples TRBV20-1 to TRBJ1-1; D is ambiguous. V was pared by 2 bases and J by 4 bases, with 5 bases between. The germline gives CDR1 DFQATT, CDR2 SNEGSKA (reference sequence). This CDR3 spans 11 amino acids. The CDR3 DNA sequence: TGCAGTGCTAGACGGAGCACTGAAGCTTTCTTT. Protein product: CSARRSTEAFF.

The chain has TRBV29-1 and TRBJ1-1, with D possibly being TRBD1 (6 bases). CDR3 length equals 14 residues. Germline V CDR1 and CDR2: SQVTM, ANQGSEA. The V end was cut by 6 bases, the J end by 3 bases, with 17 bases between. The CDR3 is CSVLRQERDTEAFF. Here the CDR3 DNA reads TGCAGCGTCCTTAGACAGGAGCGAGACACTGAAGCTTTCTTT.

The chain combines TRBV21-1 with TRBJ2-1; the table's D call TRBD1 went unverified against the DNA. TRBV21-1 is given as a pseudogene. The CDR3 has 17 amino acids. The CDR3 here is CASIIRAPQGTYNEQFF. In DNA, the CDR3 is TGTGCCAGCATTATAAGGGCTCCACAGGGAACCTACAATGAGCAGTTCTTC.

The rearrangement links TRBV21-1 to TRBJ1-1; the table's D call of TRBD1 was not tested on the DNA. TRBV21-1 constitutes a pseudogene. This CDR3 contains 20 residues. The CDR3: CASSKVLWDREGGLNTEAFF. The CDR3 DNA is TGTGCCAGCAGCAAAGTCTTATGGGACAGGGAAGGGGGTTTGAACACTGAAGCTTTCTTT.